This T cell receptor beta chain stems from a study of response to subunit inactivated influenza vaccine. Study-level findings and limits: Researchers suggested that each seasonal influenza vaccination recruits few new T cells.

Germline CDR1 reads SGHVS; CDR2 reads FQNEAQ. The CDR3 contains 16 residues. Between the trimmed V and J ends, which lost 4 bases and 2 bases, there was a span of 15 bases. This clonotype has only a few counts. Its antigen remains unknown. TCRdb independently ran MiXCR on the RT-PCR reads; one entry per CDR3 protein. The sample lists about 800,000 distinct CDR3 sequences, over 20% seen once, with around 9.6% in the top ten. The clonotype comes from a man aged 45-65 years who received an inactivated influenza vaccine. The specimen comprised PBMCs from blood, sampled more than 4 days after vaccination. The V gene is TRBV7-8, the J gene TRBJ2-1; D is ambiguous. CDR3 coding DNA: TGTGCCAGCAGCTCCCCTCTCCAGGCCGCCTACAATGAGCAGTTCTTC. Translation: CASSSPLQAAYNEQFF.